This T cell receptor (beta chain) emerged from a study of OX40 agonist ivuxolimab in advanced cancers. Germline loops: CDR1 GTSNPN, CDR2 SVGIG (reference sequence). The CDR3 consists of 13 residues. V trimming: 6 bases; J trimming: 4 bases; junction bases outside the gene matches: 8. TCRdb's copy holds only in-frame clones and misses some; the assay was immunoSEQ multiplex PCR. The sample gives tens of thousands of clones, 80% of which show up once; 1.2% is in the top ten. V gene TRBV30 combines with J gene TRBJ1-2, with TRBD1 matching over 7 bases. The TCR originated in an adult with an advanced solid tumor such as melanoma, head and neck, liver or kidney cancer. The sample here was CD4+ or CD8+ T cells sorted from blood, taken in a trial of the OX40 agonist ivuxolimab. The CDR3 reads CACSRDRPYGYTF. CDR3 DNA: TGTGCCTGTAGTCGGGACAGACCCTATGGCTACACCTTC.